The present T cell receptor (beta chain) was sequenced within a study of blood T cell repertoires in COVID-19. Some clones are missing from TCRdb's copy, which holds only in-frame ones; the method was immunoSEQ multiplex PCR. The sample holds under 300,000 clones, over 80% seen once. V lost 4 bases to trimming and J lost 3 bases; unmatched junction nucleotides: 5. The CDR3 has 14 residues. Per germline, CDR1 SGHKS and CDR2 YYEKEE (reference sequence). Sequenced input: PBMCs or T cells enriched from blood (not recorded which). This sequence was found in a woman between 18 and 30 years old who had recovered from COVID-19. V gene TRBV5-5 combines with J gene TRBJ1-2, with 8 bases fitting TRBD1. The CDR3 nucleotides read TGTGCCAGCAGCGCAGGGACAGGTGACTATGGCTACACCTTC. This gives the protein CASSAGTGDYGYTF.